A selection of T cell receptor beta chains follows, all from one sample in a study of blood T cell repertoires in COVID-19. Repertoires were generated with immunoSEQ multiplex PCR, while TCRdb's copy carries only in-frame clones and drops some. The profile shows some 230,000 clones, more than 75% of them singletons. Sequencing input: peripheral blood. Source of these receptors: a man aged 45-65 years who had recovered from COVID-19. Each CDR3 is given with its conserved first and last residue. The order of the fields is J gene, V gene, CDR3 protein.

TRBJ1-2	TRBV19	CASSRAGMIGAYTF
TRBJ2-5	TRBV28	CASSSRGQGPETQYF
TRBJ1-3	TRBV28	CASSMGTGGNTIYF
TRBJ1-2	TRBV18	CASSPLNGDFYTF
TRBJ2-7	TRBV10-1	CASNSGGFYEQYF
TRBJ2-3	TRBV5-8	CASSTGQTQITDTQYF
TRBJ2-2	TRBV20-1	CSASARGNTGELFF
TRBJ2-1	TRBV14	CASSLAYEQFF
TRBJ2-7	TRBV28	CASSRTSYEQYF
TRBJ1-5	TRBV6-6	CASSYEGAAQPQHF
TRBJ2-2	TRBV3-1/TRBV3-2	CASSLSGLPTGELFF
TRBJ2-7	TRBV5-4	CASSSGTSGSQGQAF
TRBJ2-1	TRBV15	CATSSYPASGRGHEQFF
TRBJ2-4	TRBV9	CASSVPAKNIQYF
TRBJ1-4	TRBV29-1	CLWQRNSEKLFF
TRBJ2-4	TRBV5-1	CASSLEPAGRVNIQYF
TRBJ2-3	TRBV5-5	CASSFQDTQYF
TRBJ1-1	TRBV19	CASSGQGMSTEAFF
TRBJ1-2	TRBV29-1	CSGAGTTTNYGYTF
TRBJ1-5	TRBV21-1	CASSSARQGGFEPQHF
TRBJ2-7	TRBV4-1	CASIRGGQAGYEQYF
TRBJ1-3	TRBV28	CASKVRRAGNTIYF
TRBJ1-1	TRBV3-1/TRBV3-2	CASSRAGTLNTEAFF
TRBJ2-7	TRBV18	CASSPGGPSYEQYF
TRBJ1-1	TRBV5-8	CASSLPTGTGPKNTEAFF
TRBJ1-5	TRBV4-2	CASSQVEVPQPQHF
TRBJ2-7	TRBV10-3	CAISESIVLAGDEQYF
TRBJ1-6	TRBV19	CASKWGGEGSPLHF
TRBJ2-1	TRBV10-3	CATGYDNEQFF
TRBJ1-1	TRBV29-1	CSVEDQGGVGNTEAFF
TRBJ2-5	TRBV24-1	CATSDPWGVRYF
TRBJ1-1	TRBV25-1	CASSENLVRFTEAFF
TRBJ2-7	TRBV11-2	CASSQTDFNYEQYF
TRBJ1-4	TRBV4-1	CASGPQGQGREKLFF
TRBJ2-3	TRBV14	CASTPGWTSTDTQYF
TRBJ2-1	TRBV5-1	CASSPGLAGAQNEQFF
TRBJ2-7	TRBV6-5	CASRRTGGIIEQYF
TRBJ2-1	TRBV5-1	CASSLGENEQFF
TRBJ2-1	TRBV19	CASSIRRQGASNEQFF
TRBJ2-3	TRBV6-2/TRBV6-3	CASSSRLAGGPGTQYF
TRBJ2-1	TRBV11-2	CASSQKGLAYEQFF
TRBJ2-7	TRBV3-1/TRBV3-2	CASSKPGTGITSYEQYF